These 22 T cell receptor beta chains originate from one sample sequenced in a study of cytomegalovirus exposure and HLA in healthy donors. TCRdb keeps only in-frame clones here, not all; method: immunoSEQ multiplex PCR. Seen here are around 400,000 clones, 75% to 90% observed once, and the top ten hold under 0.95%. Sequenced: PBMCs. These receptor sequences come from a woman under 30 in good health and CMV-seronegative.

The J gene is TRBJ2-6, the V gene TRBV27; a possible D gene is TRBD1 (6 bases). The V gene's germline CDR1 is MNHEY and CDR2 SMNVEV (reference sequence). V lost 6 bases and J lost 0, with 18 bases in between. The CDR3 spans 18 residues. The CDR3 sequence is CASSSRGRGRSGANVLTF. CDR3 in DNA: TGTGCCAGCAGCTCCCGTGGCAGGGGCCGCTCTGGGGCCAACGTCCTGACTTTC. The full variable domain, its missing parts supplied by reference TRBV27 and TRBJ2-6, is EAQVTQNPRYLITVTGKKLTVTCSQNMNHEYMSWYRQDPGLGLRQIYYSMNVEVTDKGDVPEGYKVSRKEKRNFPLILESPSPNQTSLYFCASSSRGRGRSGANVLTFGAGSRLTVL.

V usage is TRBV6-5 and J usage is TRBJ2-1; 12 bases are shared with TRBD2. Unmatched junction bases numbered 14, after V lost 10 bases and J lost 13 bases. Looked up from germline, CDR1 is MNHEY and CDR2 is SVGAGI. The CDR3 totals 14 residues. In DNA, the CDR3 is TGTGCCACCTCAGGCGGGCTAGCGGGAGGGCTCCAGTTCTTC. It translates to CATSGGLAGGLQFF.

There are a few counts of this clone. This chain connects TRBV2 to TRBJ1-1; D is unclear. The V end lost 6 bases, the J end lost 4 bases, and 15 bases lay between the germline ends. Germline assignment: CDR1 SNHLY and CDR2 FYNNEI. The length of the CDR3 is 14 residues. CDR3 loop: CASREQPRITEAFF. Written as DNA, the CDR3 is TGTGCCAGCAGGGAGCAGCCTCGGATCACTGAAGCTTTCTTT. The full variable domain, with the rest looked up from reference TRBV2 and TRBJ1-1, is EPEVTQTPSHQVTQMGQEVILRCVPISNHLYFYWYRQILGQKVEFLVSFYNNEISEKSEIFDDQFSVERPDGSNFTLKIRSTKLEDSAMYFCASREQPRITEAFFGQGTRLTVV.

Notes on this clone: The DNA is left out, because the CDR3 cannot be placed on it with certainty; the CDR3 is given as TCRdb lists it. The CDR3 protein is CASVGTGTFF. This chain joins TRBV28 and TRBJ1-1; the listed D gene, TRBD1, was not tested against the DNA. The germline CDR1 and CDR2 sequences are MDHEN and SYDVKM. The CDR3 has 10 amino acids, counting both end residues.

A few counts support this clone. The gene calls are TRBV6-6 and TRBJ2-5; D might be TRBD1 (8 bases). Trimming removed 6 bases at V and 7 bases at J, with 18 bases between. The length of the CDR3 is 14 residues. Germline CDR1 is MNHNY and CDR2 is SVGAGI (reference sequence). The CDR3 sequence: CASSLGQGGGTQYF. The CDR3 nucleotides are TGTGCCAGCAGCCTAGGACAGGGAGGGGGGACCCAGTACTTC.

The gene calls are TRBV28 and TRBJ2-7; 7 bases are a match to TRBD1. Germline CDR1 is MDHEN and CDR2 is SYDVKM. After removal of 5 bases from V and 6 bases from J, the junction contained 7 bases not matched to a gene. The length of the CDR3 is 13 residues. The CDR3, as DNA: TGTGCCAGCAGTCTAAGGGGGCCCCTCGAGCAGTACTTC. It translates to CASSLRGPLEQYF.

The chain uses TRBV29-1 and TRBJ2-3, with D unclear. This CDR3 is built from 16 residues. The V and J ends lost 4 bases and 2 bases respectively, with 19 bases between them. CDR1 and CDR2 (germline): SQVTM, ANQGSEA. CDR3 protein: CSVVVKAHSHTDTQYF. CDR3 nucleotide sequence: TGCAGCGTTGTTGTAAAGGCGCACAGTCACACAGATACGCAGTATTTT.

This clone has a single count. The CDR3 region is CATSRDLGGSYGYTF. The CDR3, as DNA: TGTGCCACCAGCAGAGATCTGGGGGGGAGCTATGGCTACACCTTC. J is TRBJ1-2 and V is TRBV15; a possible D gene is TRBD1 (5 bases). Germline V lookup: CDR1 LNHNV, CDR2 YYDKDF (reference sequence). The CDR3 is 15 amino acids. With 0 bases removed from V and 4 bases from J, the gap between germline ends came to 12 bases.

The chain is built from TRBV4-1 and TRBJ1-1; the D gene is possibly TRBD1 (5 bases). Germline V lookup: CDR1 MGHRA, CDR2 YSYEKL. The CDR3 has 14 amino acids. The germline V and J ends were trimmed by 5 bases and 3 bases, with 13 bases remaining between them. The CDR3 nucleotides are TGCGCCAGCAGCATCGGTGGGGGGGACACTGAAGCTTTCTTT. Translated, it gives CASSIGGGDTEAFF.

This clone has just a few counts. The CDR3 here is CASTSSTVEKLFF. CDR3 nucleotides: TGTGCCAGCACCTCCTCAACAGTCGAAAAACTGTTTTTT. This chain joins TRBV28 and TRBJ1-4; D ambiguous. This CDR3 has 13 residues. The germline CDR1 and CDR2 sequences are MDHEN and SYDVKM. V was clipped by 7 bases and J by 8 bases, with 14 bases between them.

The chain employs TRBV12-5 and TRBJ1-1; 7 bases map to TRBD1. Germline V lookup: CDR1 LGHNT, CDR2 FRNRAP. The ends lost 6 bases at V and 6 bases at J; junction bases unmatched: 13. There are 15 residues in the CDR3. The CDR3 nucleotides read TGTGCTAGTGGGGACACCGGGACAGCGGGTGCTGAAGCTTTCTTT. Translation gives CASGDTGTAGAEAFF.

The chain combines TRBV11-2 with TRBJ2-7; D may be TRBD1 (5 bases). Trimming removed 5 bases from V and 0 bases from J, with 20 bases in between. The CDR3 totals 17 residues. In germline, CDR1 is SGHAT, CDR2 FQNNGV. CDR3 in DNA: TGTGCCAGCAGCCAGCTCCAGGACGCAGGGTACTCCTACGAGCAGTACTTC. Encoded protein: CASSQLQDAGYSYEQYF.

This chain connects TRBV7-9 to TRBJ1-5; 10 bases are shared with TRBD1. Germline V CDR1 and CDR2: SEHNR, FQNEAQ (reference sequence). The CDR3 consists of 15 residues. The J segment lost 5 bases and the V segment lost 3 bases, leaving 4 bases of the junction unmatched. CDR3 DNA: TGTGCCAGCAGCTTCGGGACAGGGGCCTATCAGCCCCAGCATTTT. Residues: CASSFGTGAYQPQHF.

The rearrangement joins TRBV5-1 to TRBJ1-1, with a possible D match to TRBD1 (6 bases). Trimming took 0 bases from V and 1 from J, leaving 10 bases between them. The germline V gene has CDR1 SGHRS and CDR2 YFSETQ. This CDR3 has 15 amino acids. The CDR3 DNA is TGCGCCAGCAGCTTGGATCTACAGGGGAACACTGAAGCTTTCTTT. It specifies CASSLDLQGNTEAFF.

The chain has TRBV13 and TRBJ2-1; 10 bases fit TRBD2. Unmatched junction bases numbered 6, after V lost 4 bases and J lost 6 bases. The CDR3 is made up of 15 amino acids. Germline V CDR1 and CDR2: PRHDT, FYEKMQ (reference sequence). As DNA, the CDR3 is TGTGCCAGCAGCTCTCGACTAGCGGGCCTCAATGAGCAGTTCTTC. Translation: CASSSRLAGLNEQFF.

This chain links TRBV9 with TRBJ2-5; 10 positions agree with TRBD2. The CDR3 has 16 residues. J lost 5 bases, V lost 4 bases, and 11 bases had no gene match. Germline V gene data show CDR1 as SGDLS and CDR2 as YYNGEE. The CDR3 DNA is TGTGCCAGCAGCACCTTAGCGGGGGGACCCTTGGAGACCCAGTACTTC. This codes for CASSTLAGGPLETQYF. Full variable domain (rest looked up from reference TRBV9 and TRBJ2-5): DSGVTQTPKHLITATGQRVTLRCSPRSGDLSVYWYQQSLDQGLQFLIQYYNGEERAKGNILERFSAQQFPDLHSELNLSSLELGDSALYFCASSTLAGGPLETQYFGPGTRLLVL.

The chain uses TRBV14 and TRBJ2-7; D possibly corresponds to TRBD2 (6 bases). The germline V gene has CDR1 SGHDN and CDR2 FVKESK. V lost 3 bases, J lost 3 bases, and 12 bases lay in between. The CDR3 covers 14 residues. For the CDR3, the DNA is TGTGCCAGCAGCCACCCGGGGGTCAGCTACGAGCAGTACTTC. This translates into CASSHPGVSYEQYF.

V and J are TRBV15 and TRBJ2-5; a possible D gene is TRBD1 (5 bases). Germline loops: CDR1 LNHNV, CDR2 YYDKDF (reference sequence). V dropped 3 bases and J dropped 5 bases, with 16 bases sitting between them. The CDR3 extends over 15 amino acids. CDR3 DNA: TGTGCCACCAGCAGGTCCACAGGTCCCGGGGAGACCCAGTACTTC. Its translation: CATSRSTGPGETQYF. Supplemented by reference TRBV15 and TRBJ2-5, the full variable domain reads DAMVIQNPRYQVTQFGKPVTLSCSQTLNHNVMYWYQQKSSQAPKLLFHYYDKDFNNEADTPDNFQSRRPNTSFCFLDIRSPGLGDTAMYLCATSRSTGPGETQYFGPGTRLLVL.

This sequence joins TRBV28 and TRBJ2-7; 8 nucleotides align to TRBD2. The germline V gene has CDR1 MDHEN and CDR2 SYDVKM. Trimming at V came to 7 bases and at J to 3 bases, leaving 8 bases not matched to a gene. CDR3 length: 14 residues. The CDR3 region has the DNA TGTGCCAGCAATTCCCGGACTAGCAGCTACGAGCAGTACTTC. Its protein is CASNSRTSSYEQYF.

The rearrangement joins TRBV7-9 to TRBJ1-2; 7 nucleotides match TRBD1. The CDR3 has 16 amino acids. With V trimmed by 1 base and J by 4 bases, 9 bases remained unmatched. CDR1 is SEHNR, CDR2 FQNEAQ, per germline (reference sequence). CDR3 sequence reads: CASSLDRTGPFYGYTF. The CDR3 region has the DNA TGTGCCAGCAGCTTAGACAGGACAGGCCCTTTCTATGGCTACACCTTC.

The chain employs TRBV6-5 and TRBJ1-1, with D tentatively TRBD1 (5 bases). V lost 0 bases to trimming and J lost 2 bases, with 13 bases between them. This CDR3 region has 16 residues. Per germline, CDR1 MNHEY and CDR2 SVGAGI. This CDR3 is CASSYSSGQTNTEAFF. CDR3 nucleotide sequence: TGTGCCAGCAGTTACTCGTCTGGACAAACTAACACTGAAGCTTTCTTT.

The chain recombines TRBV6-5 with TRBJ2-5, with D maybe TRBD1 (5 bases). Trimming took off 5 bases at V and 6 bases at J, with 13 bases between the two ends. Per the germline V gene, CDR1 is MNHEY and CDR2 is SVGAGI. CDR3 size: 13 residues. The CDR3 DNA follows: TGTGCCAGCAGTCAGGGTGCCGGTCAGACCCAGTACTTC. As protein: CASSQGAGQTQYF.